This T cell receptor beta chain is drawn from a study of T cell responses to AZD1222 COVID-19 vaccine. Clones were read by immunoSEQ multiplex PCR, and TCRdb kept only the in-frame ones, dropping some. The sample has 180,000 or so clones, about 88% seen once. This specimen consisted of peripheral blood, obtained on day 0 of AZD1222 vaccination. The TCR sequence derives from an adult in good health.

The CDR3, as DNA: TGTGCCAGCATCCTCCGAGGGGGAACGGGTTATAATTCACCCCTCCACTTT. It translates to CASILRGGTGYNSPLHF. The chain is built from TRBV28 and TRBJ1-6; D possibly corresponds to TRBD1 (6 bases). Trimming removed 7 bases from V and 4 bases from J, with 20 bases in between. Germline V gene lookup returns CDR1 MDHEN and CDR2 SYDVKM. The CDR3 extends over 17 amino acids. Variable domain in full (rest from reference TRBV28 and TRBJ1-6): DVKVTQSSRYLVKRTGEKVFLECVQDMDHENMFWYRQDPGLGLRLIYFSYDVKMKEKGDIPEGYSVSREKKERFSLILESASTNQTSMYLCASILRGGTGYNSPLHFGNGTRLTVT.